Listed below are T cell receptor beta chains from one sample, sequenced in a study of blood T cells in healthy people across ages. TCRdb passed the 5' RACE reads through MiXCR, listing each CDR3 protein once. The profile covers around 1,000,000 distinct CDR3 sequences, with less than 25% appearing a single time and approximately 0.79% taken by the ten largest. This same sample was also part of a study on T cells of mothers and their children.

Sequenced: blood. These receptors originate from a girl aged 2-9 years in good health. CDR3s include the opening cysteine and the closing phenylalanine or tryptophan. A D gene is named only where the DNA matches it firmly. Rows may omit the clone size; those that give it use once, few, many or a size class.

TRBV10-3	.	few	TRBJ2-5	CAISRGAQETQYF	TGTGCCATCAGTCGGGGGGCCCAAGAGACCCAGTACTTC
TRBV7-2	.	.	TRBJ2-5	CASSPVGDAVETQYF	TGTGCCAGCAGCCCAGTCGGGGATGCGGTGGAGACCCAGTACTTC
TRBV16	.	.	TRBJ1-1	CASSPGRSLNTEAFF	TGTGCCAGCAGCCCTGGAAGGAGTTTGAACACTGAAGCTTTCTTT
TRBV6-2/TRBV6-3	TRBD1	.	TRBJ2-1	CASSHNMDRGEDEQFF	TGTGCCAGCAGCCATAATATGGACAGGGGCGAGGATGAGCAGTTCTTC
TRBV5-1	.	few	TRBJ2-3	CASSLGGNTAYF	TGCGCCAGCAGCTTGGGGGGAAACACGGCGTATTTT
TRBV7-9	.	few	TRBJ2-1	CASSSNLKYNEQFF	TGTGCCAGCAGCTCCAACCTAAAATACAATGAGCAGTTCTTC
TRBV2	TRBD1	few	TRBJ2-5	CASSVWTGETQYF	TGTGCCAGCAGTGTTTGGACAGGGGAGACCCAGTACTTC
TRBV4-3	.	few	TRBJ2-5	CASSQDFNGLLLETQYF	TGCGCCAGCAGCCAGGATTTTAACGGACTTCTTTTAGAGACCCAGTACTTC
TRBV20-1	.	.	TRBJ1-1	CSAPLSRNTEAFF	TGCAGTGCTCCTCTGTCTAGGAACACTGAAGCTTTCTTT
TRBV18	.	.	TRBJ2-7	CASSPPGGHPYEQYF	TGTGCCAGCTCACCACCGGGGGGACACCCCTACGAGCAGTACTTC
TRBV12-3/TRBV12-4	.	.	TRBJ2-7	CASSLALPNYEQYF	TGTGCCAGCAGTTTGGCGCTACCTAACTACGAGCAGTACTTC
TRBV3-1	.	.	TRBJ1-3	CASSLRAASSSGNTIYF	TGTGCCAGCAGCCTACGGGCAGCTTCAAGCTCTGGAAACACCATATATTTT
TRBV12-3/TRBV12-4	.	few	TRBJ2-7	CASSFFGYEQYF	TGTGCCAGCAGTTTTTTTGGCTACGAGCAGTACTTC
TRBV6-5	.	.	TRBJ2-7	CASSRTIQSYEQYF	TGTGCCAGCAGCCGAACAATCCAAAGCTACGAGCAGTACTTC
TRBV11-2	.	few	TRBJ2-7	CASSLEEGVFYEQYF	TGTGCCAGCAGCTTAGAGGAGGGGGTGTTCTACGAGCAGTACTTC
TRBV12-3/TRBV12-4	TRBD1	.	TRBJ1-2	CASTEGRGRDGYTF	TGTGCCAGCACTGAAGGCAGGGGGCGCGATGGCTACACCTTC
TRBV2	TRBD1	few	TRBJ2-7	CASTQGPAGAGGYEQYF	TGTGCCAGCACCCAAGGGCCAGCTGGGGCAGGGGGCTACGAGCAGTACTTC
TRBV10-3	.	few	TRBJ1-4	CAIRMEAGEKLFF	TGTGCCATCCGTATGGAAGCAGGTGAAAAACTGTTTTTT
TRBV29-1	.	.	TRBJ2-3	CSVEDPTQYF	TGCAGCGTTGAAGACCCTACGCAGTATTTT
TRBV7-2	TRBD1	.	TRBJ1-5	CASSLRGRDQPQHF	TGTGCCAGCAGCTTAAGGGGGCGCGATCAGCCCCAGCATTTT
TRBV20-1	TRBD2	.	TRBJ2-1	CSAPVTSGGGQFF	TGCAGTGCCCCGGTCACTAGCGGGGGCGGGCAGTTCTTC
TRBV5-1	.	few	TRBJ2-3	CASSLVVDSADTQYF	TGCGCCAGCAGCTTGGTAGTGGATAGCGCAGATACGCAGTATTTT
TRBV20-1	.	.	TRBJ2-7	CSARVIYEQYF	TGCAGTGCTAGGGTCATCTACGAGCAGTACTTC
TRBV6-1	TRBD1	few	TRBJ2-7	CASSVRDRGSYEQYF	TGTGCCAGCAGTGTCCGGGACAGGGGTTCCTACGAGCAGTACTTC
TRBV20-1	.	.	TRBJ2-1	CSARDNSGGPYNEQFF	TGCAGTGCTAGGGACAATAGTGGGGGGCCCTACAATGAGCAGTTCTTC
TRBV29-1	.	few	TRBJ2-7	CSVYTDAHYEQYF	TGCAGCGTTTATACAGACGCCCACTACGAGCAGTACTTC
TRBV7-7	.	few	TRBJ2-5	CASSSVKETQYF	TGTGCTAGCAGCTCAGTAAAAGAGACCCAGTACTTC
TRBV20-1	.	.	TRBJ1-6	CSATQSSYNSPLHF	TGCAGTGCCACTCAAAGCTCCTATAATTCACCCCTCCACTTT
TRBV29-1	.	few	TRBJ2-7	CSVEDTYEQYF	TGCAGCGTTGAAGACACCTACGAGCAGTACTTC
TRBV7-2	.	.	TRBJ1-1	CASSLAPFPRDNYRLKATEAFF	TGTGCCAGCAGCTTAGCCCCATTCCCTCGGGACAACTATAGGTTAAAGGCCACTGAAGCTTTCTTT
TRBV11-2	.	.	TRBJ2-2	CASSLVLETPTTNTGELFF	TGTGCCAGCAGCTTAGTGCTAGAGACCCCTACCACCAACACCGGGGAGCTGTTTTTT
TRBV2	.	few	TRBJ2-2	CASSATGNTGELFF	TGTGCCAGCAGTGCGACTGGGAACACCGGGGAGCTGTTTTTT
TRBV12-3/TRBV12-4	TRBD1	.	TRBJ2-1	CASSSYRGPQFF	TGTGCCAGCAGTTCCTACAGGGGGCCGCAGTTCTTC
TRBV7-9	.	.	TRBJ1-6	CASSSDTLLTHSPLHF	TGTGCCAGCAGCTCGGACACCCTTTTAACTCATTCACCCCTCCACTTT
TRBV9	.	.	TRBJ1-6	CASSVTGESPLHF	TGTGCCAGCAGCGTAACGGGAGAATCACCCCTCCACTTT
TRBV27	.	few	TRBJ2-7	CASSFEDNPDEQYF	TGTGCCAGCAGTTTTGAGGATAACCCGGACGAGCAGTACTTC
TRBV29-1	.	.	TRBJ1-1	CSVIESTEAFF	TGCAGCGTTATTGAGTCCACTGAAGCTTTCTTT
TRBV6-1	TRBD2	.	TRBJ2-3	CASGALAGEGSDTQYF	TGTGCCAGCGGTGCTCTAGCGGGGGAAGGCTCAGATACGCAGTATTTT
TRBV5-1	TRBD2	few	TRBJ2-5	CASTRGLAGARETQYF	TGCGCCAGCACCAGGGGACTAGCGGGAGCTAGGGAGACCCAGTACTTC
TRBV20-1	TRBD1	.	TRBJ1-2	CSARFQGARGYTF	TGCAGTGCTAGGTTTCAGGGGGCGAGGGGCTACACCTTC
TRBV25-1	.	few	TRBJ2-1	CASLRDTSYNEQFF	TGTGCCAGTCTCCGGGATACCTCCTACAATGAGCAGTTCTTC
TRBV20-1	.	.	TRBJ2-7	CSARDPIMRWQYF	TGCAGTGCTAGAGATCCAATCATGAGATGGCAGTACTTC
TRBV4-2	.	.	TRBJ2-1	CASSQVGEQNEQFF	TGTGCCAGCAGCCAAGTAGGGGAGCAGAATGAGCAGTTCTTC
TRBV27	TRBD1	.	TRBJ1-1	CASSSGQGAHLAFF	TGTGCCAGCAGTTCCGGACAGGGGGCGCATCTAGCTTTCTTT